This T cell receptor (beta chain) appears in the sequencing data of a study of OX40 agonist ivuxolimab in advanced cancers. Some background on the complete study: Ivuxolimab was an agonistic, fully human IgG2 monoclonal antibody directed against OX40 (CD134), a costimulatory receptor. Intravenous ivuxolimab was administered to patients every 2 weeks at six dose levels: 0.01, 0.1, 0.3, 1.5, 3 and 10 mg/kg. Of the roughly 53 patients in dose escalation, 19 had hepatocellular carcinoma, some 15 had melanoma, 9 had renal cell carcinoma and 9 had head and neck cancer. In the dose-escalation cohort, 70% to 85% of patients were male, and the mean age was approximately 60 years with a range of roughly 20 to 85. Prior anti-PD-1, anti-PD-L1 or anti-CTLA-4 therapy was permitted, and about 40% of dose-escalation patients had received checkpoint inhibitors. Partial responses occurred in three dose-escalation patients: two with cutaneous melanoma and one with hepatocellular carcinoma. Peripheral TCRbeta sequencing was intended to test whether TCR sequence diversity was altered and clonal T-cell expansion was caused by ivuxolimab. The monotherapy dose-escalation portion (N ≈ 52 patients) of the phase I ivuxolimab trial is reported in the paper. Results the study describes overall, beyond this receptor: At doses from 0.1 to 3.0 mg/kg, clonal expansion was seen in both CD4+ and CD8+ blood T cells between baseline and week 6. Low levels of normalized T-cell clonal expansion were also shown by some nonresponding patients. In the 0.1-3.0 mg/kg groups, partial responders were among the patients with the lowest normalized peripheral clonal expansion, particularly in CD8+ T cells. The antigen specificity of the clonally expanded peripheral T cells was not determined. On average, CD8+ T cells showed more expanded clones than CD4+ T cells after ivuxolimab.

At the junction V is shortened by 0 bases and J by 7 bases; bases outside the gene matches: 7. The CDR3, from cysteine to phenylalanine, totals 15 residues. Solely the CDR3 DNA is kept, with 45 bases framed from the first base. Via the germline V gene (reference sequence), CDR1 is SEHNR and CDR2 FQNEAQ. Genomic DNA was extracted from sorted cells for sequencing of the TCRbeta CDR3 region. The immunoSEQ Assay was used to sequence the TCRbeta CDR3 regions. What TCRdb holds here is the immuneACCESS table cut down to in-frame rearrangements. Part of the clones is not present; checked against another copy, under half of the missing clones reflect an unresolved V gene, and the others are unexplained. The sample has some 27,000 clones on record, about 80% of them singletons. The ten largest clones take up 11% of the sample. The trial excluded patients who had a history of autoimmune disease or who were on systemic immunosuppression. Peripheral blood for TCR sequencing was collected from all dose cohorts at baseline, on cycle 4 day 1, and on cycle 7 day 1. Samples were obtained from an open-label, multicenter, first-in-human phase I dose-escalation trial of ivuxolimab. Adults with locally advanced or metastatic melanoma, renal cell carcinoma, hepatocellular carcinoma or head and neck squamous cell carcinoma were enrolled in the trial. Before TCR sequencing, CD4+ and CD8+ T cells were separately sorted from peripheral blood.

Concerning this clone itself: The antigen it recognizes is unknown. No much larger clone is present one base from it, and per-base qualities are unavailable.

Sequencing used CD4+ or CD8+ T cells sorted from blood, obtained in a trial of the OX40 agonist ivuxolimab. The sequence was collected from an adult with an advanced solid tumor such as melanoma, head and neck, liver or kidney cancer. The chain is encoded by TRBV7-9 joined to TRBJ2-7, with TRBD1 matching 9 junction bases. The sequenced DNA is TGTGCCAGCAGCTTAGCGGTGACAGGGGGATCGGAGCAGTACTTC. This sequence encodes CASSLAVTGGSEQYF. When the CDR3 is completed using the reference TRBV7-9 and TRBJ2-7 genes on either side, the full variable domain is DTGVSQNPRHKITKRGQNVTFRCDPISEHNRLYWYRQTLGQGPEFLTYFQNEAQLEKSRLLSDRFSAERPKGSFSTLEIQRTEQGDSAMYLCASSLAVTGGSEQYFGPGTRLTVT.